Sequencing of this T cell receptor (beta chain) was carried out in a study of regulatory T cells in long-lasting Graves disease. This CDR3 is 16 amino acids long. Trimming removed 3 bases from V and 3 bases from J, with 17 bases in between. CDR1 is LNHDA and CDR2 is SQIVND in the germline V gene (reference sequence). Combining iRepertoire HTBI primers with Arm-PCR of CDR3 regions, the authors built TCR beta libraries. MiXCR, run by TCRdb on the multiplex PCR reads, gives a single entry per CDR3 protein. Among under 700,000 distinct CDR3 sequences listed, more than 15% were seen once. This clonotype has only a few counts. Time point: newly diagnosed GD, antithyroid drugs for less than 3 months. Scientists built the TCR library using RNA that was extracted from PBMCs. The data also belong to a second study, concerning T cells in Graves' hyperthyroidism and ophthalmopathy. That work contributes: Initially, a first-round RT-PCR of the TCR CDR3 employed the HTBI primer set.

The sample in question was peripheral blood mononuclear cells (PBMCs), obtained at new diagnosis, from a patient treated with antithyroid drugs. The V gene is TRBV19, the J gene TRBJ1-2; TRBD1 is a possible D gene (5 bases). The TCR comes from a woman aged 35-65 years with Graves disease. CDR3 region: CASSMNPQGFYYGYTF. DNA for the CDR3: TGTGCCAGTAGTATGAACCCCCAGGGTTTCTACTATGGCTACACCTTC.